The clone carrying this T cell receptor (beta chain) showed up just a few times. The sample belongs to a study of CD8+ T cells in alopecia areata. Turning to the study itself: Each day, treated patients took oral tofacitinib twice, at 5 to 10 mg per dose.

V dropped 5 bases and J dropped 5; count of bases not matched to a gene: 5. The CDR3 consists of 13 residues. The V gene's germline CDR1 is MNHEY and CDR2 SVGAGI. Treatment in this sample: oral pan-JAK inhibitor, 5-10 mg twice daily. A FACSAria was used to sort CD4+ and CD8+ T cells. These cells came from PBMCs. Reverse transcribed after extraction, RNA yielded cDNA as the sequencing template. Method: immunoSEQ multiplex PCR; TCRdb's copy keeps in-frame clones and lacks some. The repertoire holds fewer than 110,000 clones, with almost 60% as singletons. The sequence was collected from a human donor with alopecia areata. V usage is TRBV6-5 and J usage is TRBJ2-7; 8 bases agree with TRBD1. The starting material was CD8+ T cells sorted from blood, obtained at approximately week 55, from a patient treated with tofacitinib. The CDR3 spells CASSLQGANEQYF. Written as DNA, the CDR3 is TGTGCCAGCAGTCTTCAGGGGGCGAACGAGCAGTACTTC.